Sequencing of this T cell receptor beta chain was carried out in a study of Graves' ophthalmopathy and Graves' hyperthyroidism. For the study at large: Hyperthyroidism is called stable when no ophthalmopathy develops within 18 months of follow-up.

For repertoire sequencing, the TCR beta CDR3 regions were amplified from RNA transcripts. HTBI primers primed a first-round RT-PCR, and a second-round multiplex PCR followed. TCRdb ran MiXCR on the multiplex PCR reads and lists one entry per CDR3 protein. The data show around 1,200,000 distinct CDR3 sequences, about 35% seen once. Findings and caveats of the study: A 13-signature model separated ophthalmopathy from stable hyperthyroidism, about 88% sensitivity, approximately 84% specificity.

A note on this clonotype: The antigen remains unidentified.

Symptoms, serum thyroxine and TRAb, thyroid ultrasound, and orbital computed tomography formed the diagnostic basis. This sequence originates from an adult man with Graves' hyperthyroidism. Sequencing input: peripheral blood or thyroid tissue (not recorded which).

The CDR3 DNA follows: TGTGCCAGCTCGGCTAGGATCACCGGGGAGCTGTTTTTT. Translating it yields CASSARITGELFF. This chain connects TRBV12-3 or TRBV12-4 to TRBJ2-2; D gene unclear. Trimming removed 8 bases from V and 4 bases from J, with 11 bases in between. This CDR3 is built from 13 residues.